This TCR beta chain was sequenced during a study of human T cells and chemical hapten exposure. The germline V gene has CDR1 LGHNA and CDR2 YSLEER. Trimming removed 0 bases at V and 5 bases at J, with 16 bases between. The CDR3 consists of 16 residues. The template was total RNA from unfractionated whole blood. This clonotype was observed a handful of times. TCRdb redid the calling of the 5' RACE reads with MiXCR, one entry per CDR3 protein. The data show about 140,000 distinct CDR3 sequences, approximately 4% seen once. V and J are TRBV4-3 and TRBJ1-2; a weak D match, TRBD1 (6 bases). The receptor was isolated from a female donor in good health. The CDR3 loop is CASSQDTAGAIYGYTF. For the CDR3, the DNA is TGCGCCAGCAGCCAAGATACGGCAGGGGCGATATATGGCTACACCTTC.